This T cell receptor (beta chain) was profiled in a study of blood T cell repertoires in COVID-19. Study background: Samples of COVID-19 (acute and convalescent) were obtained from the United States, Italy and Spain. T cells, B-cell-depleted T cells, or PBMCs supplied cDNA or gDNA.

Trimming cost V 7 bases and J 6 bases; bases outside gene matches: 8. Germline CDR1 is SNHLY and CDR2 is FYNNEI. This CDR3 region has 13 residues. Original processing methods: How many nucleated cells were present was estimated from reference gene primer amplification. This table comes from immunoSEQ multiplex PCR, and its TCRdb copy is limited to in-frame clones, with some not included. V, J and clone size are taken as reported in that table, and D and trimming were inferred from the DNA itself. The top ten hold 1% of the sample, which has more than 250,000 clones, around 86% seen once. The clonotype was recovered from a man aged 50-59 years with active or convalescent COVID-19. The sample comprised peripheral blood. V is TRBV2 and J is TRBJ2-7, with 8 positions matching TRBD1. In nucleotides, the CDR3 is TGTGCCAGCACTGGACAGGGAGGAGGCGAGCAGTACTTC. Translation gives CASTGQGGGEQYF.